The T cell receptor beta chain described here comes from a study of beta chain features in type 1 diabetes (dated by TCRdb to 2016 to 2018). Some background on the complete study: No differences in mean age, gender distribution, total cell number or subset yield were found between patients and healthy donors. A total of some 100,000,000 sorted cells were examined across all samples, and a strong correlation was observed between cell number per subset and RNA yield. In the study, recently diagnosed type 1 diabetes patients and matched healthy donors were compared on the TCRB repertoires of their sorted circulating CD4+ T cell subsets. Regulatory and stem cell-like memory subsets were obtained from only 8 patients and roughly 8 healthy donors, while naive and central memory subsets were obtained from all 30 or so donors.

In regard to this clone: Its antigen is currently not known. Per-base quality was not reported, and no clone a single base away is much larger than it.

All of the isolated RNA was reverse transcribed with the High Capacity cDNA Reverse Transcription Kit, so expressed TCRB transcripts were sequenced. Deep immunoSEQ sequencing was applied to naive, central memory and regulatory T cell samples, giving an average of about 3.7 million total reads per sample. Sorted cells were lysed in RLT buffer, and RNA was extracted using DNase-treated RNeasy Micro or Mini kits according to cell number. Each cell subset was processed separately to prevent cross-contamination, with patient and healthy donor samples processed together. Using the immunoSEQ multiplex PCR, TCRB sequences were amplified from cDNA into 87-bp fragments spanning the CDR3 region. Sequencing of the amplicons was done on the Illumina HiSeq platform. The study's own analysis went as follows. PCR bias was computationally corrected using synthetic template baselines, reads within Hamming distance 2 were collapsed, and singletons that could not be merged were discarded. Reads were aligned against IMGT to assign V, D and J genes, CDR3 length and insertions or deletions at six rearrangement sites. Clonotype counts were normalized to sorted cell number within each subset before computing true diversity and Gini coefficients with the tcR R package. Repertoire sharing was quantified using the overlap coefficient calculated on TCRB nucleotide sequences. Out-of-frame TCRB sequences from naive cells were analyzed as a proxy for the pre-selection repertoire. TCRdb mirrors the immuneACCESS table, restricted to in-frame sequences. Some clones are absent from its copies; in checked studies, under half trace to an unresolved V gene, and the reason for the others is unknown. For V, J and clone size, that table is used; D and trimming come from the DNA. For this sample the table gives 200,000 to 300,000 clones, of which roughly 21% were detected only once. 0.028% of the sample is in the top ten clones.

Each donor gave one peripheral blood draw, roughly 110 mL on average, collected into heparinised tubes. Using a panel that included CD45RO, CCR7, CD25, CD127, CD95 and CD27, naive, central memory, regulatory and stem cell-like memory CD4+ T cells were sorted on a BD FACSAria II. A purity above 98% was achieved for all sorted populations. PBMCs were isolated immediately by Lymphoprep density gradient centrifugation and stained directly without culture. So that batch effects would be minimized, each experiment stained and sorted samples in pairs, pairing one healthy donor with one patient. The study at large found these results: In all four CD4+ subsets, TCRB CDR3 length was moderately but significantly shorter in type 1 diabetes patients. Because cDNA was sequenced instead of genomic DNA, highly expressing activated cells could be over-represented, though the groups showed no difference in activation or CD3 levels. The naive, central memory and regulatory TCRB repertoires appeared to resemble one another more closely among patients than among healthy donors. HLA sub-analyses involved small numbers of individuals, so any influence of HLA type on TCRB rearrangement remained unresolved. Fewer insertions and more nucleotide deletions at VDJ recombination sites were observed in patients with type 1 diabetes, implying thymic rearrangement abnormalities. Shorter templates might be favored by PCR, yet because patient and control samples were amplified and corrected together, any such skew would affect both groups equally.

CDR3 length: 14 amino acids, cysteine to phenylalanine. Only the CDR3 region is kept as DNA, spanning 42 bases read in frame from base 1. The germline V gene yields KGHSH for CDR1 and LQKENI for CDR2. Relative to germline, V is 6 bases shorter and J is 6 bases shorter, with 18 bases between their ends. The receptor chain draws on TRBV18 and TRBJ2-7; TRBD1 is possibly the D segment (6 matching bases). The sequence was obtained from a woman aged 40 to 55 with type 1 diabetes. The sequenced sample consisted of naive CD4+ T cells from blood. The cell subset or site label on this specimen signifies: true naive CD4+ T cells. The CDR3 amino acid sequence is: CASSEIRDNGEQYF. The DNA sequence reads TGTGCCAGCTCTGAAATCCGGGACAACGGCGAGCAGTACTTC.